This T cell receptor beta chain stems from a study of blood T cells in healthy people across ages. The V gene lost 7 bases and the J gene lost 4 bases, with 8 bases spanning the gap. The CDR3 runs 11 residues. Germline CDR1 reads MDHEN; CDR2 reads SYDVKM. Primed by a sample-barcoded 5' primer and a J-beta primer mix, a second PCR proceeded for about 6 to 12 cycles. TCRdb fed the 5' RACE reads into MiXCR, producing one record per CDR3 protein. The sample records roughly 800,000 distinct CDR3 sequences, approximately 53% being singletons. Only a few counts were recorded for this clonotype. V is TRBV28 and J is TRBJ2-7, with D possibly TRBD2 on 5 matching bases. Input material: blood. The TCR originated in a man aged 80 or over in good health. The CDR3 coding sequence is TGTGCCAGCAAGGACTTTTACGAGCAGTACTTC. Its translation: CASKDFYEQYF.